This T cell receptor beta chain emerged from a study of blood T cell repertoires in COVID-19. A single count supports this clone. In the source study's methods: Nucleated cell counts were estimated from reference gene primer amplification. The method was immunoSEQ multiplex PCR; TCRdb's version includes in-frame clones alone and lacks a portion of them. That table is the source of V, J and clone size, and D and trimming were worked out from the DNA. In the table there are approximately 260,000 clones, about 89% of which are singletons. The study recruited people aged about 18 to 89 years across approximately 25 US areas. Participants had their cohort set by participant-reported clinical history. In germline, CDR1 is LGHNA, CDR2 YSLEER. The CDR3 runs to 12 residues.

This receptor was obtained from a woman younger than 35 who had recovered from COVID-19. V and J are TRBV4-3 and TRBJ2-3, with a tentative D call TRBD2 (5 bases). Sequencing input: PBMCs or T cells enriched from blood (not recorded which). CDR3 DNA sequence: TGCGGACGAGGGAGTGGCACAGATACGCAGTATTTT. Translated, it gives CGRGSGTDTQYF.